Shown below are 20 T cell receptor beta chains from a single sample sequenced in a study of shared clonotypes between healthy human individuals. TCRdb keeps only in-frame clones here, not all; method: immunoSEQ multiplex PCR. The sample yields 950,000 to 1,300,000 clones, roughly 70% seen once. Material for sequencing was memory CD4+ T cells sorted from blood. Sample subset: CD45RA-negative fraction. These receptors all stem from a man between 18 and 35 years old in good health.

The chain joins TRBV18 to TRBJ2-2; the match to TRBD2 covers 8 bases. J lost 3 bases, V lost 3 bases, and 3 bases had no gene match. The CDR3 length is 15 residues. CDR1 is KGHSH, CDR2 LQKENI, per germline. CDR3 protein: CASSPRGGDTGELFF. As DNA, the CDR3 is TGTGCCAGCTCACCCCGGGGGGGCGACACCGGGGAGCTGTTTTTT.

V gene TRBV5-6 combines with J gene TRBJ1-2; D ambiguous. Germline V gene sequence: CDR1 SGHDT, CDR2 YYEEEE. This CDR3 is 15 amino acids long. Trimming removed 0 bases from V and 2 bases from J, with 11 bases in between. The CDR3 region has the DNA TGTGCCAGCAGCTTGGGGCAGGACTTAAACTATGGCTACACCTTC. Its protein is CASSLGQDLNYGYTF.

A word on this clone: Germline and junction disagree at one end, which may indicate a read error. The chain joins TRBV28 to TRBJ1-5; TRBD1 agrees at 8 bases. This CDR3 is 16 amino acids long. Germline CDR1 is MDHEN and CDR2 is SYDVKM. Here the CDR3 reads CASRGRGRLDNQPRHF. The DNA of the CDR3 is TGTGCCAGCAGGGGCAGGGGGCGCTTAGACAATCAGCCCCGGCATTTT.

The chain couples TRBV15 to TRBJ2-3, with no clear D. This CDR3 is built from 13 residues. Trimming pared 4 bases from V and 2 bases from J, leaving 7 bases between. From germline, CDR1 is LNHNV and CDR2 YYDKDF (reference sequence). The CDR3 spells CATSKAHTDTQYF. The CDR3 DNA is TGTGCCACCAGCAAGGCACACACAGATACGCAGTATTTT.

This rearrangement joins TRBV18 to TRBJ2-7; TRBD2 aligns across 9 bases. The length of the CDR3 is 16 residues. Germline-derived CDR1 and CDR2 are KGHSH and LQKENI. V shed 3 bases, J shed 0 bases, and the junction held 6 bases outside the gene matches. This CDR3 reads CASSPIASGASYEQYF. The CDR3 coding sequence is TGTGCCAGCTCACCCATCGCTAGCGGGGCCTCCTACGAGCAGTACTTC.

The count of this clone is one. The rearrangement links TRBV6-5 to TRBJ1-1, with a tentative D call TRBD1 (5 bases). The length of the CDR3 is 13 residues. The ends were cut back, 2 bases at V and 10 bases at J, with 14 bases in the middle. Germline V CDR1 and CDR2: MNHEY, SVGAGI. The CDR3 loop is CASSYGGPGIAFF. The CDR3 DNA is TGTGCCAGCAGTTACGGCGGCCCAGGGATAGCTTTCTTT.

The chain links TRBV30 to TRBJ1-3; D gene uncertain. The CDR3 runs to 16 residues. The germline gives CDR1 GTSNPN, CDR2 SVGIG (reference sequence). Trimming left V 0 bases short and J 0 bases short, with 12 bases between. The CDR3 DNA reads as TGTGCCTGGAGTGTACCTTCGGGGTTCTCTGGAAACACCATATATTTT. Its protein is CAWSVPSGFSGNTIYF. Based on the CDR3 plus reference TRBV30 and TRBJ1-3, the full variable domain is SQTIHQWPATLVQPVGSPLSLECTVEGTSNPNLYWYRQAAGRGLQLLFYSVGIGQISSEVPQNLSASRPQDRQFILSSKKLLLSDSGFYLCAWSVPSGFSGNTIYFGEGSWLTVV.

The table lists this clone with a few counts. CDR3 in DNA: TGCAGCCGCGGATCGGGGTACGAGCAGTACTTC. Protein sequence: CSRGSGYEQYF. The J gene is TRBJ2-7, the V gene TRBV20-1; weak D call: TRBD2 (5 bases). The CDR3 consists of 11 residues. Per the germline V gene, CDR1 is DFQATT and CDR2 is SNEGSKA (reference sequence).

The V and J genes are TRBV7-8 and TRBJ2-5; 12 positions agree with TRBD2. Germline-derived CDR1 and CDR2 are SGHVS and FQNEAQ. V gave up 2 bases and J gave up 5 bases; unmatched junction bases: 9. The CDR3 length is 17 residues. CDR3 region: CASSLRELAGGRETQYF. In nucleotides, the CDR3 is TGTGCCAGCAGCTTACGCGAGCTAGCGGGGGGGCGGGAGACCCAGTACTTC.

This clone was seen a few times. The chain combines TRBV6-6 with TRBJ1-5; a possible D gene is TRBD1 (5 bases). The germline V gene has CDR1 MNHNY and CDR2 SVGAGI (reference sequence). V was clipped by 7 bases and J by 3 bases, with 7 bases between them. The CDR3 spans 12 residues. Here the CDR3 reads CASTRANQPQHF. DNA of the CDR3: TGTGCCAGCACCAGGGCCAATCAGCCCCAGCATTTT.

In the case of this clone: Other DNA sequences in the same sample also yield this CDR3. The chain couples TRBV9 to TRBJ2-1; maybe TRBD1 (5 bases). Germline assignment: CDR1 SGDLS and CDR2 YYNGEE. With 0 bases removed from V and 4 bases from J, the gap between germline ends came to 14 bases. The length of the CDR3 is 16 residues. CDR3 in DNA: TGTGCCAGCAGCGTAGATAGGGGCAGCCTTTACAATGAGCAGTTCTTC. Translation gives CASSVDRGSLYNEQFF.

The chain joins TRBV5-6 to TRBJ1-6; the D is unclear. The germline CDR1 and CDR2 sequences are SGHDT and YYEEEE. V lost 5 bases to trimming and J lost 12 bases, with 15 bases between them. This CDR3 comprises 13 residues. CDR3 DNA sequence: TGTGCCAGCAGGGATGGTGATTTTGGACCCCTCCACTTT. Translated, it gives CASRDGDFGPLHF.

The rearrangement uses TRBV7-2 and TRBJ1-5; TRBD1 agrees at 9 bases. V lost 5 bases and J lost 7; bases outside the gene matches: 6. The CDR3 spans 14 residues. In germline, CDR1 is SGHTA, CDR2 FQGNSA. The CDR3 is CASSRGQGPQPQHF. CDR3 bases: TGTGCCAGCAGCCGGGGACAGGGCCCGCAGCCCCAGCATTTT.

V usage is TRBV19 and J usage is TRBJ1-3; no definite D call. The CDR3 has 13 amino acids. Trimming pared 10 bases from V and 4 bases from J, leaving 14 bases between. Germline V gene lookup returns CDR1 LNHDA and CDR2 SQIVND (reference sequence). CDR3 DNA sequence: TGTGCCACAAACCACGCGGGAGGAAACACCATATATTTT. Protein sequence: CATNHAGGNTIYF.

This clone was seen at least ten times. This sequence joins TRBV7-9 and TRBJ1-4, with 8 bases aligning to TRBD1. After removal of 1 base from V and 2 bases from J, the junction contained 9 bases not matched to a gene. Germline V CDR1 and CDR2: SEHNR, FQNEAQ (reference sequence). The CDR3 runs to 18 residues. CDR3 region: CASSLGSAGGSTNEKLFF. CDR3 DNA sequence: TGTGCCAGCAGCTTAGGATCGGCAGGGGGCTCCACTAATGAAAAACTGTTTTTT.

The rearrangement links TRBV15 to TRBJ2-2; unclear D gene. Trimming pared 5 bases from V and 0 bases from J, leaving 13 bases between. This CDR3 has 16 amino acids. In germline, CDR1 is LNHNV, CDR2 YYDKDF (reference sequence). CDR3 protein: CATSVGAFANTGELFF. In DNA, the CDR3 is TGTGCCACCAGCGTCGGCGCGTTCGCGAACACCGGGGAGCTGTTTTTT.

V gene TRBV28 combines with J gene TRBJ2-7; weak D call: TRBD1 (6 bases). V lost 4 bases and J 3 bases, leaving 16 bases between the germline ends. Germline loops: CDR1 MDHEN, CDR2 SYDVKM. CDR3 length: 15 residues. DNA for the CDR3: TGTGCCAGCAGTTCCCCGTCAAGGGGGATCTACGAGCAGTACTTC. Translated, it gives CASSSPSRGIYEQYF.

The rearrangement links TRBV10-3 to TRBJ1-6, with a tentative D call TRBD1 (5 bases). There are 14 residues in the CDR3. Germline V gene lookup returns CDR1 ENHRY and CDR2 SYGVKD. Trimming cost V 3 bases and J 9 bases, with 12 bases left between them. The CDR3 sequence: CAISDGQGPSPLHF. The CDR3 coding sequence is TGTGCCATCAGTGACGGGCAGGGACCTTCACCCCTCCACTTT.

Note on this clone: Other DNA variants within this sample encode the same CDR3. This rearrangement joins TRBV7-2 to TRBJ2-7, with D unresolved. Germline V gene lookup returns CDR1 SGHTA and CDR2 FQGNSA. Trimming shortened V by 3 bases and J by 2 bases, and 8 bases separated the two germline ends. The CDR3 consists of 13 residues. The CDR3 spells CASSLRQTYEQYF. Written as DNA, the CDR3 is TGTGCCAGCAGCTTGCGGCAGACCTACGAGCAGTACTTC.

The chain carries TRBV29-1 and TRBJ1-2; tentative D call: TRBD1 (5 bases). Trimming stripped 2 bases from V and 8 bases from J, with 12 bases between. The CDR3 runs 12 residues. Per the germline V gene, CDR1 is SQVTM and CDR2 is ANQGSEA. CDR3 region: CSVEYGGVGYTF. The CDR3 nucleotides read TGCAGCGTTGAATACGGAGGGGTAGGCTACACCTTC.